The next 27 T cell receptor beta chains were all read from a single sample in a study of T cell responses to AZD1222 COVID-19 vaccine. Using immunoSEQ multiplex PCR, the repertoire was profiled, and TCRdb retains in-frame clones only, with some absent. In the table there are around 70,000 clones, 87% of which are singletons. The sample consisted of peripheral blood, taken 28 days after the second AZD1222 dose. The source of these receptors is an adult who received the AZD1222 COVID-19 vaccine.

This chain links TRBV12-3 or TRBV12-4 with TRBJ2-1; D remains unclear. The CDR3 totals 13 residues. Trimming shortened V by 7 bases and J by 1 base, and 8 bases separated the two germline ends. The CDR3 bases are TGTGCCAGCATAGGGATTTCCTACAATGAGCAGTTCTTC. It is translated as CASIGISYNEQFF.

The chain uses TRBV18 and TRBJ1-1; 7 bases are shared with TRBD1. Germline V gene data show CDR1 as KGHSH and CDR2 as LQKENI. Trimming cost V 5 bases and J 1 base; bases outside gene matches: 4. The CDR3 is 14 residues long. CDR3: CASSNNRGNTEAFF. The CDR3 nucleotides read TGTGCCAGCTCAAATAACAGGGGGAACACTGAAGCTTTCTTT.

The chain has TRBV14 and TRBJ1-2, with D unclear. Germline CDR1 and CDR2: SGHDN and FVKESK. The CDR3 has 13 residues. Trimming removed 3 bases from V and 6 bases from J, with 11 bases in between. This chain's CDR3 is CASSQEREDGYTF. The CDR3, as DNA: TGTGCCAGCAGCCAGGAGAGGGAGGATGGCTACACCTTC.

The genes are TRBV14 and TRBJ1-6; D unresolved. Germline CDR1 and CDR2: SGHDN and FVKESK. The germline V and J ends were trimmed by 0 bases and 2 bases, with 8 bases remaining between them. The CDR3 length is 16 residues. For the CDR3, the DNA is TGTGCCAGCAGCCAAGAAAGGGCAGCCTATAATTCACCCCTCCACTTT. Protein: CASSQERAAYNSPLHF. The complete variable domain, with remaining parts taken from reference TRBV14 and TRBJ1-6, reads EAGVTQFPSHSVIEKGQTVTLRCDPISGHDNLYWYRRVMGKEIKFLLHFVKESKQDESGMPNNRFLAERTGGTYSTLKVQPAELEDSGVYFCASSQERAAYNSPLHFGNGTRLTVT.

The V call is TRBV6-5, the J call TRBJ1-4; D may be TRBD1 (5 bases). Germline V gene lookup returns CDR1 MNHEY and CDR2 SVGAGI. V gave up 7 bases and J gave up 0 bases, with 12 bases separating them. This CDR3 is built from 15 residues. Written as DNA, the CDR3 is TGTGCCAGCAACAACAGGATTGCAACTAATGAAAAACTGTTTTTT. Its protein product is CASNNRIATNEKLFF.

The chain links TRBV6-5 to TRBJ1-1; D gene ambiguous. The germline CDR1 and CDR2 sequences are MNHEY and SVGAGI. V was clipped by 6 bases and J by 4 bases, with 6 bases between them. The CDR3 consists of 11 residues. CDR3 DNA: TGTGCCAGCAGGGTTAGCACTGAAGCTTTCTTT. Translation gives CASRVSTEAFF.

The gene calls are TRBV5-6 and TRBJ1-4, with D possibly matching TRBD1 (5 bases). Germline CDR1 is SGHDT and CDR2 is YYEEEE. The CDR3 contains 14 residues. Trimming took off 0 bases at V and 7 bases at J, with 10 bases between the two ends. CDR3 in amino acids: CASSLVAGPEKLFF. CDR3 bases: TGTGCCAGCAGCTTGGTGGCAGGGCCTGAAAAACTGTTTTTT.

This chain uses TRBV7-9 with TRBJ2-4, with 8 bases that match TRBD2. With 6 bases clipped from V and 8 bases from J, the junction kept 12 bases outside the gene matches. CDR3 length: 15 residues. Per germline, CDR1 SEHNR and CDR2 FQNEAQ (reference sequence). The CDR3 nucleotides are TGTGCCAGCAGTAAGACTAGCGCCGGTGGAGACATTCAGTACTTC. It translates to CASSKTSAGGDIQYF.

V usage is TRBV19 and J usage is TRBJ2-1; TRBD1 aligns across 7 bases. Germline loops: CDR1 LNHDA, CDR2 SQIVND (reference sequence). Losses at the gene ends were 5 bases for V and 2 bases for J; bases not matched to a gene: 6. This CDR3 spans 15 amino acids. The CDR3 nucleotides are TGTGCCAGTAGTTCGGACAGGAACCCCTACAATGAGCAGTTCTTC. This sequence encodes CASSSDRNPYNEQFF.

The CDR3 reads CASSATVGVTNEKLFF. Here the CDR3 DNA reads TGTGCCAGCAGCGCGACCGTGGGGGTAACTAATGAAAAACTGTTTTTT. The chain combines TRBV5-4 with TRBJ1-4; D might be TRBD1 (5 bases). The V end was cut by 4 bases, the J end by 1 base, with 14 bases between. The CDR3 has 16 amino acids. Germline CDR1 reads SGHNT; CDR2 reads YYREEE (reference sequence).

The rearrangement links TRBV5-6 to TRBJ2-7; 9 bases map to TRBD2. Germline CDR1 is SGHDT and CDR2 is YYEEEE. The CDR3 has 14 residues. V trimming: 3 bases; J trimming: 7 bases; junction bases outside the gene matches: 8. CDR3 sequence (DNA): TGTGCCAGCAGCTCGGGACTAGCCGTGGGGGAGCAGTACTTC. Encoded protein: CASSSGLAVGEQYF.

The chain combines TRBV5-1 with TRBJ1-2; 9 nucleotides line up with TRBD1. Germline V gene sequence: CDR1 SGHRS, CDR2 YFSETQ. The CDR3 is made up of 16 amino acids. Trimming at V came to 4 bases and at J to 0 bases, leaving 7 bases not matched to a gene. The CDR3 sequence: CASSPGQGPTNYGYTF. CDR3 DNA sequence: TGCGCCAGCAGCCCGGGACAGGGCCCTACTAACTATGGCTACACCTTC.

The V call is TRBV7-8, the J call TRBJ2-6; D unresolved. Looked up from germline, CDR1 is SGHVS and CDR2 is FQNEAQ. V was pared by 4 bases and J by 0 bases, with 7 bases between. The CDR3 is 15 residues long. The CDR3, as DNA: TGTGCCAGCAGCTATCACTACTCTGGGGCCAACGTCCTGACTTTC. Translated: CASSYHYSGANVLTF.

The V gene is TRBV2, the J gene TRBJ1-1; no clear D. The CDR3 is made up of 12 amino acids. Trimming stripped 4 bases from V and 1 base from J, with 4 bases between. CDR1 is SNHLY and CDR2 is FYNNEI in the germline V gene. The CDR3 is CASSAQNTEAFF. In nucleotides, the CDR3 is TGTGCCAGCAGTGCCCAGAACACTGAAGCTTTCTTT.

In DNA, the CDR3 is TGTGCCAGCAGCCCAAGGGACGGGAATCAGCCCCAGCATTTT. It codes for CASSPRDGNQPQHF. The V and J genes are TRBV7-2 and TRBJ1-5, with D possibly TRBD1 on 5 matching bases. Germline CDR1 is SGHTA and CDR2 is FQGNSA. The CDR3 length is 14 residues. V was shortened by 5 bases and J by 4 bases, with 12 bases between the two germline ends.

The genes are TRBV19 and TRBJ2-1, with D perhaps matching TRBD1 or TRBD2 (6 bases each). CDR3 length equals 14 residues. Germline V gene lookup returns CDR1 LNHDA and CDR2 SQIVND (reference sequence). Trimming removed 5 bases from V and 8 bases from J, with 16 bases in between. This CDR3 is CASSHTEGVDEQFF. Written as DNA, the CDR3 is TGTGCCAGTAGTCATACGGAGGGGGTCGATGAGCAGTTCTTC. The variable domain in full, completed from reference TRBV19 and TRBJ2-1, reads DGGITQSPKYLFRKEGQNVTLSCEQNLNHDAMYWYRQDPGQGLRLIYYSQIVNDFQKGDIAEGYSVSREKKESFPLTVTSAQKNPTAFYLCASSHTEGVDEQFFGPGTRLTVL.

The chain combines TRBV24-1 with TRBJ2-2, with a possible D match to TRBD1 (7 bases). The ends were cut back, 12 bases at V and 3 bases at J, with 10 bases in the middle. This CDR3 has 12 amino acids. The germline V gene has CDR1 KGHDR and CDR2 SFDVKD. The CDR3 DNA follows: TGTGCCGCGGGGACAGACACCGGGGAGCTGTTTTTT. Its protein is CAAGTDTGELFF.

This chain joins TRBV10-3 and TRBJ2-2; D is perhaps TRBD1 or TRBD2 (5 bases each). Germline loops: CDR1 ENHRY, CDR2 SYGVKD. V was cut by 6 bases and J by 5 bases, with 13 bases left in between. CDR3 length: 14 amino acids. CDR3 region: CAISPGPKTGELFF. The CDR3, as DNA: TGTGCCATCAGCCCGGGACCAAAGACCGGGGAGCTGTTTTTT.

The CDR3 nucleotides read TGCGCCAGCAGCTGGGACAGGGGCCAGCCCCAGCATTTT. This gives the protein CASSWDRGQPQHF. The chain employs TRBV5-1 and TRBJ1-5, with 10 bases identical to TRBD1. CDR1 SGHRS and CDR2 YFSETQ come from the germline V gene. This CDR3 is 13 amino acids long. V shed 3 bases and J 7 bases; nucleotides not matched to a gene: 1.

The chain recombines TRBV7-9 with TRBJ1-1, with D possibly matching TRBD1 (5 bases). Germline loops: CDR1 SEHNR, CDR2 FQNEAQ (reference sequence). V lost 4 bases and J 4 bases, leaving 13 bases between the germline ends. CDR3 length equals 14 residues. The CDR3 DNA reads as TGTGCCAGCAGCTCTGAACAGGTTTTCACTGAAGCTTTCTTT. Translating gives CASSSEQVFTEAFF. The whole variable domain, filled in from reference TRBV7-9 and TRBJ1-1, reads DTGVSQNPRHKITKRGQNVTFRCDPISEHNRLYWYRQTLGQGPEFLTYFQNEAQLEKSRLLSDRFSAERPKGSFSTLEIQRTEQGDSAMYLCASSSEQVFTEAFFGQGTRLTVV.

This clone was seen a few times. The rearrangement links TRBV6-5 to TRBJ1-5, with D possibly TRBD1 on 6 matching bases. V dropped 6 bases and J dropped 5 bases, with 14 bases sitting between them. The CDR3 contains 14 residues. Germline assignment: CDR1 MNHEY and CDR2 SVGAGI. CDR3 DNA sequence: TGTGCCAGCAGCCTCGGACAGTCAGATCAGCCCCAGCATTTT. Translation: CASSLGQSDQPQHF.

The V call is TRBV5-1, the J call TRBJ1-6, with D unresolved. Germline V lookup: CDR1 SGHRS, CDR2 YFSETQ. The germline V and J ends were trimmed by 0 bases and 7 bases, with 14 bases remaining between them. The CDR3 runs to 16 residues. The DNA for the CDR3 is TGCGCCAGCAGCTTGGCCGGGATGGGGATAAATTCACCCCTCCACTTT. Its protein is CASSLAGMGINSPLHF.

This chain joins TRBV12-5 and TRBJ2-6, with D maybe TRBD2 (5 bases). The germline V and J ends were trimmed by 7 bases and 4 bases, with 14 bases remaining between them. This CDR3 comprises 15 residues. Germline V gene sequence: CDR1 LGHNT, CDR2 FRNRAP. CDR3 DNA sequence: TGTGCTAGTGCGGAGGACCATCTCGGGGCCAACGTCCTGACTTTC. Its protein product is CASAEDHLGANVLTF.

V usage is TRBV10-3 and J usage is TRBJ1-1, with 10 bases lining up with TRBD1. Germline assignment: CDR1 ENHRY and CDR2 SYGVKD. The CDR3 loop spans 15 amino acids. With 1 base clipped from V and 3 bases from J, the junction kept 2 bases outside the gene matches. CDR3 loop: CAISELGTGDTEAFF. The CDR3 DNA is TGTGCCATCAGTGAGTTAGGGACAGGGGACACTGAAGCTTTCTTT.

The rearrangement links TRBV19 to TRBJ1-1; D is ambiguous. The CDR3 has 14 amino acids. CDR1 and CDR2 from the germline V gene are LNHDA and SQIVND (reference sequence). V lost 6 bases, J lost 4 bases, and 15 bases lay in between. CDR3: CASSLDPESTEAFF. In nucleotides, the CDR3 is TGTGCCAGTAGCCTGGACCCAGAGAGCACTGAAGCTTTCTTT.

This clone is a singleton in its sample. This sequence joins TRBV10-3 and TRBJ1-3, with D hard to call. The CDR3 length is 16 residues. Trimming pared 4 bases from V and 4 bases from J, leaving 17 bases between. Germline V gene data show CDR1 as ENHRY and CDR2 as SYGVKD. In nucleotides, the CDR3 is TGTGCCATCAGTGGACCGCTGTCGTATGTCGGAAACACCATATATTTT. Amino acids: CAISGPLSYVGNTIYF.

The genes are TRBV18 and TRBJ1-1; D remains ambiguous. V shed 4 bases and J shed 8 bases, with 11 bases lying between them. CDR3 size: 12 residues. Germline V lookup: CDR1 KGHSH, CDR2 LQKENI. The DNA for the CDR3 is TGTGCCAGCTCACGCGAACAGAAAGAAGCTTTCTTT. As protein: CASSREQKEAFF.